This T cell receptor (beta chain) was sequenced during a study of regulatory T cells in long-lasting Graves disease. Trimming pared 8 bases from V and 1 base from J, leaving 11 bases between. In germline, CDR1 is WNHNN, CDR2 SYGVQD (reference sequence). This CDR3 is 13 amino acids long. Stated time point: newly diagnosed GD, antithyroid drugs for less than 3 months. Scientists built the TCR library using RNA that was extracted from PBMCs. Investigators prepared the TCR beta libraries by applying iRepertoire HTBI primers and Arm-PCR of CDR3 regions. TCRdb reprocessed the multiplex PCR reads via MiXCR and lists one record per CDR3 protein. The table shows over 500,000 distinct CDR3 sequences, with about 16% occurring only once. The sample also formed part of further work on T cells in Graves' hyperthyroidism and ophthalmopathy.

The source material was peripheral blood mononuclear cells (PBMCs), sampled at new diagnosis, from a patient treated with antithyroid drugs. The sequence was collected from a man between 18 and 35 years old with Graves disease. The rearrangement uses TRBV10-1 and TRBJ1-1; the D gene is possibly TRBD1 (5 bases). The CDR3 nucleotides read TGCGCCAGCTCGGGACCGACGAACACTGAAGCTTTCTTT. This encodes CASSGPTNTEAFF.